This entry lists 22 T cell receptor beta chains sequenced from one sample in a study of cytomegalovirus exposure and HLA in healthy donors (dated by TCRdb to between 2016 and 2019). Libraries were prepared through the immunoSEQ multiplex PCR assay. For the multiplex PCR, a mixture combining 60 forward primers for TCR Vbeta segments and 13 reverse primers for TCR Jbeta segments was used. The table comes from immuneACCESS by way of TCRdb, which keeps in-frame sequences with V and J called. Part of the clones is missing from these tables; in studies checked, under half for an unresolved V gene and the rest for unknown reasons. A total of around 130,000 clones appear in this sample, approximately 84% of them only once. Around 1.9% of the sample is in the top ten clones. The sample comprised PBMCs. Receptor source: a woman between 40 and 50 years old in good health and CMV-seronegative.

V usage is TRBV7-3 and J usage is TRBJ2-3, with a possible D match to TRBD1 (5 bases). CDR1 SGHTA and CDR2 FQGTGA come from the germline V gene. The CDR3 loop spans 13 amino acids. Deletions cut 2 bases from V and 6 bases from J, with 9 bases between. CDR3 amino acids: CASSLGARDTQYF. The CDR3 DNA follows: TGTGCCAGCAGCTTAGGGGCGCGGGATACGCAGTATTTT.

This rearrangement joins TRBV9 to TRBJ1-4; TRBD1 matches at 10 bases. V lost 7 bases to trimming and J lost 3 bases; unmatched junction nucleotides: 15. This CDR3 is 18 amino acids long. Germline lookup yields CDR1 SGDLS and CDR2 YYNGEE. The chain's CDR3 is CASGQSRDRGIANEKLFF. DNA of the CDR3: TGTGCCAGCGGACAGTCCCGGGACAGGGGAATTGCTAATGAAAAACTGTTTTTT.

This clone showed up just once. The chain joins TRBV5-4 to TRBJ2-3, with 10 bases lining up with TRBD2. The ends lost 2 bases at V and 4 bases at J; junction bases unmatched: 10. The CDR3 is 17 amino acids. Germline V gene lookup returns CDR1 SGHNT and CDR2 YYREEE (reference sequence). CDR3 sequence: CASSLRQRGGPADTQYF. The CDR3 DNA sequence: TGTGCCAGCAGCTTAAGGCAGCGGGGGGGCCCGGCAGATACGCAGTATTTT.

The V call is TRBV28, the J call TRBJ2-1; 11 nucleotides line up with TRBD2. This CDR3 is 18 amino acids long. Germline lookup yields CDR1 MDHEN and CDR2 SYDVKM. The V and J ends lost 3 bases and 0 bases, in that order; junction bases with no gene match: 7. DNA for the CDR3: TGTGCCAGCAGTTTTAGCGGGGGGGCCGTTAGCTCCTACAATGAGCAGTTCTTC. Protein product: CASSFSGGAVSSYNEQFF.

The chain links TRBV12-5 to TRBJ2-2, with D perhaps matching TRBD1 (7 bases). There are 15 residues in the CDR3. Per germline, CDR1 LGHNT and CDR2 FRNRAP. The V gene lost 1 base and the J gene lost 6 bases, with 12 bases spanning the gap. The CDR3 loop reads CASGLETGRSGELFF. CDR3 bases: TGTGCTAGTGGTTTGGAGACAGGGAGGTCCGGGGAGCTGTTTTTT.

CDR3 bases: TGTGCCAGCTCACCATTCAGGGGGCGCGATGAAGCTTTCTTT. Protein product: CASSPFRGRDEAFF. This chain joins TRBV18 and TRBJ1-1; 8 bases fit TRBD1. V was pared by 2 bases and J by 7 bases, with 6 bases of the junction left unmatched. The germline V gene has CDR1 KGHSH and CDR2 LQKENI. The CDR3 contains 14 residues.

The rearrangement uses TRBV21-1 and TRBJ2-3; the table's D call, TRBD2, was not checked against the DNA. TRBV21-1 is given as a pseudogene. The CDR3 length is 16 residues. CDR3: CASKEGGPGGSDTQYF. The CDR3 nucleotides read TGTGCCAGCAAAGAGGGTGGTCCGGGAGGGTCGGATACGCAGTATTTT.

The CDR3 here is CASSLSGGGNTEAFF. In nucleotides, the CDR3 is TGTGCCAGCAGCTTAAGCGGTGGAGGGAACACTGAAGCTTTCTTT. The rearrangement links TRBV11-3 to TRBJ1-1; D remains ambiguous. The CDR3 is 15 residues long. V lost 2 bases and J 1 base, leaving 11 bases between the germline ends. The germline CDR1 and CDR2 sequences are SGHNT and YENEEA.

This clone has only a few counts. This chain connects TRBV14 to TRBJ1-6; D not certain. CDR3 size: 15 residues. In germline, CDR1 is SGHDN, CDR2 FVKESK. V lost 5 bases to trimming and J lost 7 bases, with 15 bases between them. The CDR3 region is CASSSAGSGNSPLHF. CDR3 bases: TGTGCCAGCAGCTCCGCGGGCAGCGGAAATTCACCCCTCCACTTT.

This clone appeared a few times. The rearrangement joins TRBV5-1 to TRBJ2-1; 7 positions match TRBD2. Germline V gives CDR1 SGHRS, CDR2 YFSETQ. Trimming cost V 3 bases and J 8 bases; bases outside gene matches: 11. This CDR3 comprises 15 residues. CDR3 bases: TGCGCCAGCAGCTCCGACGGGGGAGGGATCTATGAGCAGTTCTTC. Translating it yields CASSSDGGGIYEQFF.

The chain is built from TRBV5-1 and TRBJ1-3; D perhaps matches TRBD1 (5 bases). Trimming removed 1 base from V and 2 bases from J, with 7 bases in between. This CDR3 is 14 amino acids long. The germline V gene encodes CDR1 SGHRS and CDR2 YFSETQ. The CDR3 reads CASSLSRAGNTIYF. The CDR3 coding sequence is TGCGCCAGCAGCTTGAGCAGGGCTGGAAACACCATATATTTT.

The chain has TRBV5-4 and TRBJ2-3; 7 bases align to TRBD2. Germline V lookup: CDR1 SGHNT, CDR2 YYREEE (reference sequence). Trimming took 10 bases from V and 0 from J; bases not matched to a gene: 5. This CDR3 contains 13 residues. The CDR3: CAAGGGSTDTQYF. CDR3 in DNA: TGTGCCGCGGGCGGGGGTAGCACAGATACGCAGTATTTT.

The V gene is TRBV9, the J gene TRBJ2-1; D might be TRBD2 (7 bases). The CDR3 is 16 residues long. Germline V lookup: CDR1 SGDLS, CDR2 YYNGEE. Trimming removed 0 bases from V and 7 bases from J, with 17 bases in between. The CDR3 protein is CASSVEGGTLGNEQFF. The CDR3 DNA follows: TGTGCCAGCAGCGTAGAGGGGGGGACCCTCGGTAATGAGCAGTTCTTC.

The chain uses TRBV28 and TRBJ1-1; no clear D. Germline V gives CDR1 MDHEN, CDR2 SYDVKM. CDR3 length: 14 residues. Trimming shortened V by 3 bases and J by 1 base, and 9 bases separated the two germline ends. This chain's CDR3 is CASSLHSWNTEAFF. The CDR3 coding sequence is TGTGCCAGCAGTTTGCACAGTTGGAACACTGAAGCTTTCTTT.

In its sample, this clone was seen a few times. The chain employs TRBV5-1 and TRBJ2-7, with 12 bases that match TRBD1. The CDR3 sequence is 15 residues long. Germline CDR1 and CDR2: SGHRS and YFSETQ. V lost 3 bases, J lost 5 bases, and 6 bases stayed unmatched. For the CDR3, the DNA is TGCGCCAGCAGCTCCCGGGACAGGGGGCGCGACGAGCAGTACTTC. The encoded protein is CASSSRDRGRDEQYF.

This rearrangement joins TRBV29-1 to TRBJ2-2; 9 bases fit TRBD2. V dropped 5 bases and J dropped 7; count of bases not matched to a gene: 2. Germline assignment: CDR1 SQVTM and CDR2 ANQGSEA. This CDR3 has 12 residues. This chain's CDR3 is CSVISGGGELFF. The CDR3 coding sequence is TGCAGCGTTATTAGCGGGGGCGGGGAGCTGTTTTTT.

This chain joins TRBV6-5 and TRBJ2-5; 10 bases are shared with TRBD1. Losses at the gene ends were 5 bases for V and 4 bases for J; bases not matched to a gene: 7. Germline assignment: CDR1 MNHEY and CDR2 SVGAGI. This CDR3 has 15 residues. CDR3 in DNA: TGTGCCAGCAGTGTTGGGACAGGGGAAATAGAGACCCAGTACTTC. It codes for CASSVGTGEIETQYF.

The chain combines TRBV27 with TRBJ2-2; the match to TRBD2 covers 7 bases. The ends lost 8 bases at V and 3 bases at J; junction bases unmatched: 12. Germline CDR1 is MNHEY and CDR2 is SMNVEV (reference sequence). This CDR3 has 16 amino acids. The DNA of the CDR3 is TGTGCCAGCCGCGGGCGCCCGGGGGGAGACACCGGGGAGCTGTTTTTT. Translating it yields CASRGRPGGDTGELFF.

This chain links TRBV27 with TRBJ2-5, with 9 bases aligning to TRBD2. CDR1 is MNHEY and CDR2 is SMNVEV in the germline V gene (reference sequence). The CDR3 consists of 14 residues. V dropped 8 bases and J dropped 6; count of bases not matched to a gene: 10. The CDR3 DNA sequence: TGTGCCAGCGGGGGCGGGGGGGCAACAAAGACCCAGTACTTC. Its protein is CASGGGGATKTQYF.

This chain uses TRBV28 with TRBJ2-7; TRBD1 aligns across 7 bases. Trimming cost V 4 bases and J 2 bases; bases outside gene matches: 11. The CDR3 sequence is 16 residues long. Germline assignment: CDR1 MDHEN and CDR2 SYDVKM. The chain's CDR3 is CASSSKPTGDPYEQYF. The CDR3 nucleotides are TGTGCCAGCAGTTCCAAACCCACAGGGGACCCCTACGAGCAGTACTTC. Full variable domain (rest looked up from reference TRBV28 and TRBJ2-7): DVKVTQSSRYLVKRTGEKVFLECVQDMDHENMFWYRQDPGLGLRLIYFSYDVKMKEKGDIPEGYSVSREKKERFSLILESASTNQTSMYLCASSSKPTGDPYEQYFGPGTRLTVT.

This clone has at least ten counts. The chain employs TRBV5-6 and TRBJ1-2; 7 nucleotides agree with TRBD1. Germline V gives CDR1 SGHDT, CDR2 YYEEEE. CDR3 length: 14 residues. Unmatched junction bases numbered 4, after V lost 1 base and J lost 4 bases. The CDR3 region has the DNA TGTGCCAGCAGCTTGCTGGGACAGCCCTATGGCTACACCTTC. It translates to CASSLLGQPYGYTF. Together with reference TRBV5-6 and TRBJ1-2, the CDR3 gives the full variable domain: DAGVTQSPTHLIKTRGQQVTLRCSPKSGHDTVSWYQQALGQGPQFIFQYYEEEERQRGNFPDRFSGHQFPNYSSELNVNALLLGDSALYLCASSLLGQPYGYTFGSGTRLTVV.

The chain couples TRBV10-2 to TRBJ2-2; D is uncertain. V was cut by 3 bases and J by 4 bases, with 12 bases left in between. Germline V gene lookup returns CDR1 WSHSY and CDR2 SAAADI. The CDR3 is made up of 15 amino acids. CDR3 sequence reads: CASSEQFRLTGELFF. The CDR3 bases are TGCGCCAGCAGTGAACAGTTCAGGCTCACCGGGGAGCTGTTTTTT.